A single sample gave rise to the 6 T cell receptor beta chains below, sequenced in a study of CD8 T cells in Susac syndrome. RNA amounts of about 0.5 to 1 ug underwent reverse transcription with random hexamers. TCRdb reprocessed the immunoSEQ multiplex PCR reads with MiXCR, giving one entry per CDR3 protein. The table records about 160,000 distinct CDR3 sequences, about 91% of them present only once. The sample consisted of CD4+ T cells from PBMCs. The receptors derive from a human donor in good health.

This chain joins TRBV7-2 and TRBJ2-7; D unresolved. The V gene lost 3 bases and the J gene lost 2 bases, with 5 bases spanning the gap. Germline V CDR1 and CDR2: SGHTA, FQGNSA. The CDR3 has 12 amino acids. CDR3 loop: CASSFRAYEQYF. CDR3 DNA: TGTGCCAGCAGCTTCAGAGCCTACGAGCAGTACTTC.

This rearrangement joins TRBV5-4 to TRBJ1-2; D gene ambiguous. V lost 0 bases, J lost 4 bases, and 13 bases lay in between. Germline values: CDR1 SGHNT, CDR2 YYREEE (reference sequence). This CDR3 comprises 15 residues. CDR3 protein: CASSLEGQLLYGYTF. The DNA of the CDR3 is TGTGCCAGCAGCTTGGAAGGGCAGCTGCTCTATGGCTACACCTTC.

This sequence joins TRBV15 and TRBJ2-3; D gene uncertain. This CDR3 is 16 amino acids long. Trimming left V 1 base short and J 2 bases short, with 13 bases between. The germline V gene has CDR1 LNHNV and CDR2 YYDKDF (reference sequence). DNA of the CDR3: TGTGCCACCAGCAGAGGTCGGGCAGGTCACACAGATACGCAGTATTTT. Its translation is CATSRGRAGHTDTQYF.

The V call is TRBV11-2, the J call TRBJ2-2; D is unclear. The CDR3 has 16 amino acids. The V end was cut by 4 bases, the J end by 0 bases, with 12 bases between. Germline CDR1 SGHAT, CDR2 FQNNGV. CDR3 region: CASSSRLSSNTGELFF. The CDR3, as DNA: TGTGCCAGCAGCTCCCGGCTATCCTCGAACACCGGGGAGCTGTTTTTT.

The gene calls are TRBV7-9 and TRBJ2-4; 9 nucleotides match TRBD1. Trimming cost V 4 bases and J 7 bases; bases outside gene matches: 5. The CDR3 length is 14 residues. CDR1 SEHNR and CDR2 FQNEAQ come from the germline V gene (reference sequence). CDR3 in amino acids: CASSWTGVDNIQYF. The DNA for the CDR3 is TGTGCCAGCAGCTGGACAGGGGTTGATAACATTCAGTACTTC.

The chain combines TRBV10-1 with TRBJ2-1; possibly TRBD1 for D (6 bases). The V gene's germline CDR1 is WNHNN and CDR2 SYGVQD (reference sequence). Trimming cost V 3 bases and J 8 bases, with 8 bases left between them. This CDR3 has 12 amino acids. The CDR3 sequence is CASSEQGDEQFF. CDR3 DNA sequence: TGCGCCAGCAGTGAACAGGGAGATGAGCAGTTCTTC.